These 17 T cell receptor beta chains share one sample of origin, sequenced in a study of blood T cell repertoires in COVID-19. The assay was immunoSEQ multiplex PCR, and TCRdb's table has in-frame clones only and misses some. The sample lists 150,000 to 250,000 clones, roughly 90% seen once, with around 2.4% in the top ten. Input material: PBMCs or T cells enriched from blood (not recorded which). The receptor source for this set is a woman aged 25-40 years who had recovered from COVID-19.

The chain uses TRBV4-3 and TRBJ1-2, with TRBD1 matching 8 bases. Looked up from germline, CDR1 is LGHNA and CDR2 is YSLEER. V gave up 0 bases and J gave up 8 bases; unmatched junction bases: 8. The CDR3 spans 15 residues. CDR3 loop: CASSQDSRGPWGYTF. The CDR3 DNA sequence: TGCGCCAGCAGCCAAGATTCCAGGGGGCCGTGGGGCTACACCTTC.

This chain joins TRBV11-2 and TRBJ1-4; D ambiguous. Trimming took off 1 base at V and 5 bases at J, with 11 bases between the two ends. Germline V CDR1 and CDR2: SGHAT, FQNNGV. CDR3 length: 15 residues. CDR3 DNA sequence: TGTGCCAGCAGCTTAGGGATTGGGCTAAATGAAAAACTGTTTTTT. Protein: CASSLGIGLNEKLFF.

V is TRBV2 and J is TRBJ2-5; 9 positions match TRBD2. Germline V gives CDR1 SNHLY, CDR2 FYNNEI. With V trimmed by 6 bases and J by 2 bases, 10 bases remained unmatched. The CDR3 is 16 residues long. The DNA for the CDR3 is TGTGCCAGCAGGGTTTTCGTTCTAGCGGGGCAAGAGACCCAGTACTTC. This gives the protein CASRVFVLAGQETQYF.

The V gene is TRBV6-6, the J gene TRBJ2-2, with 7 bases that match TRBD2. The CDR3 has 16 amino acids. The ends lost 5 bases at V and 4 bases at J; junction bases unmatched: 10. The germline V gene has CDR1 MNHNY and CDR2 SVGAGI (reference sequence). The CDR3 is CASSHGYQRGTGELFF. The CDR3 DNA reads TGTGCCAGCAGTCACGGATATCAGCGGGGCACCGGGGAGCTGTTTTTT.

V gene TRBV18 combines with J gene TRBJ1-2; D call uncertain. Trimming took 3 bases from V and 4 from J, leaving 15 bases between them. Germline V gene data show CDR1 as KGHSH and CDR2 as LQKENI. CDR3 length equals 15 residues. CDR3 sequence reads: CASSPSPGTVYGYTF. The CDR3 DNA reads as TGTGCCAGCTCACCCTCGCCGGGTACGGTCTATGGCTACACCTTC.

This rearrangement joins TRBV19 to TRBJ2-2; D may be TRBD2 (6 bases). V lost 5 bases and J lost 7, with 17 bases in between. CDR1 is LNHDA and CDR2 is SQIVND in the germline V gene (reference sequence). The CDR3 contains 15 residues. The chain's CDR3 is CASSSRLGAGGELFF. In nucleotides, the CDR3 is TGTGCCAGTAGTTCGCGACTAGGAGCGGGCGGGGAGCTGTTTTTT.

This clone showed up just once. The chain employs TRBV27 and TRBJ2-7; 8 bases are shared with TRBD1. The CDR3 has 14 amino acids. The germline gives CDR1 MNHEY, CDR2 SMNVEV (reference sequence). V lost 5 bases and J lost 0; bases outside the gene matches: 3. CDR3 sequence reads: CASSTGQDSYEQYF. The CDR3 DNA reads TGTGCCAGCAGTACGGGACAGGACTCCTACGAGCAGTACTTC.

The V and J genes are TRBV7-9 and TRBJ1-1, with TRBD1 as a possible D gene (5 bases). The CDR3 consists of 13 residues. The germline V gene encodes CDR1 SEHNR and CDR2 FQNEAQ (reference sequence). The ends were cut back, 2 bases at V and 11 bases at J, with 15 bases in the middle. CDR3 sequence (DNA): TGTGCCAGCAGCTTACAGGGAAACTTGGATGCTTTCTTT. Protein product: CASSLQGNLDAFF.

The chain joins TRBV10-2 to TRBJ2-3, with D perhaps matching TRBD1 (6 bases). V lost 3 bases to trimming and J lost 1 base, with 17 bases between them. Germline V gene sequence: CDR1 WSHSY, CDR2 SAAADI. The CDR3 has 17 residues. CDR3 in DNA: TGCGCCAGCAGTGACGATCCGACAGGTCACCGCACAGATACGCAGTATTTT. This sequence encodes CASSDDPTGHRTDTQYF.

The V call is TRBV5-1, the J call TRBJ1-2; no clear D. CDR3 size: 14 residues. Trimming stripped 3 bases from V and 8 bases from J, with 17 bases between. Germline assignment: CDR1 SGHRS and CDR2 YFSETQ. The CDR3 DNA reads as TGCGCCAGCAGCTATGACAATGTGCCGGGGGGCTACACCTTC. This codes for CASSYDNVPGGYTF.

V is TRBV9 and J is TRBJ2-7, with D possibly being TRBD1 (6 bases). CDR3 length: 15 residues. V was pared by 3 bases and J by 2 bases, with 15 bases between. CDR1 and CDR2 from the germline V gene are SGDLS and YYNGEE. The CDR3 coding sequence is TGTGCCAGCAGCGGACGCCCGGACAGACCCTACGAGCAGTACTTC. This sequence encodes CASSGRPDRPYEQYF.

This chain joins TRBV7-5 and TRBJ1-5; the table assigns TRBD1, which was not confirmed against the DNA. TRBV7-5 constitutes a pseudogene. The CDR3 consists of 14 residues. CDR3 sequence reads: CARSLQGSNQPQHF. The CDR3 bases are TGTGCCAGAAGCTTACAGGGTAGCAATCAGCCCCAGCATTTT.

This clone came up once. The V gene is TRBV5-1, the J gene TRBJ2-1, with D possibly matching TRBD2 (5 bases). The germline V gene has CDR1 SGHRS and CDR2 YFSETQ. The germline V and J ends were trimmed by 2 bases and 3 bases, with 6 bases remaining between them. The CDR3 has 13 amino acids. Here the CDR3 reads CASSFGDYNEQFF. The CDR3 DNA reads as TGCGCCAGCAGCTTCGGGGACTACAATGAGCAGTTCTTC.

This rearrangement joins TRBV7-2 to TRBJ2-5, with TRBD1 as a possible D gene (6 bases). With 4 bases removed from V and 2 bases from J, the gap between germline ends came to 17 bases. CDR1 SGHTA and CDR2 FQGNSA come from the germline V gene. The CDR3 length is 16 residues. Here the CDR3 reads CASSSGQYLFQETQYF. CDR3 nucleotides: TGTGCCAGCAGCTCCGGACAGTACTTATTTCAAGAGACCCAGTACTTC.

The chain joins TRBV5-6 to TRBJ2-7, with 14 bases matching TRBD2. CDR1 is SGHDT, CDR2 YYEEEE, per germline. The V gene end was trimmed by 4 bases and the J gene end by 7 bases; junction bases not matched to a gene: 4. CDR3 length: 14 residues. The CDR3 DNA reads TGTGCCAGCAGCCCGGGACTAGCGGGAGTTGAGCAGTACTTC. This sequence encodes CASSPGLAGVEQYF.

This clone was seen a single time. The chain carries TRBV14 and TRBJ1-2, with 9 bases matching TRBD1. V lost 1 base to trimming and J lost 6 bases; unmatched junction nucleotides: 6. CDR1 and CDR2 (germline): SGHDN, FVKESK. This CDR3 region has 15 residues. Here the CDR3 DNA reads TGTGCCAGCAGCCAAGTAGATGACAGGGGGGATGGCTACACCTTC. It specifies CASSQVDDRGDGYTF. The variable domain in full, with the rest retrieved from reference TRBV14 and TRBJ1-2, is EAGVTQFPSHSVIEKGQTVTLRCDPISGHDNLYWYRRVMGKEIKFLLHFVKESKQDESGMPNNRFLAERTGGTYSTLKVQPAELEDSGVYFCASSQVDDRGDGYTFGSGTRLTVV.

The gene calls are TRBV11-3 and TRBJ1-3; unclear D gene. Germline V gene sequence: CDR1 SGHNT, CDR2 YENEEA. CDR3 length equals 14 residues. Trimming removed 5 bases from V and 0 bases from J, with 8 bases in between. In nucleotides, the CDR3 is TGTGCCAGCAGCCGTCAGTCCTCTGGAAACACCATATATTTT. The encoded protein is CASSRQSSGNTIYF. The full variable domain, rest sourced from reference TRBV11-3 and TRBJ1-3, is EAGVVQSPRYKIIEKKQPVAFWCNPISGHNTLYWYLQNLGQGPELLIRYENEEAVDDSQLPKDRFSAERLKGVDSTLKIQPAELGDSAVYLCASSRQSSGNTIYFGEGSWLTVV.